This note documents a single TCR beta chain sequence. This sample is part of a study of blood T cell repertoires in COVID-19. On the study more broadly: The study drew acute and convalescent COVID-19 samples from the United States, Italy and Spain.

The ends were cut back, 4 bases at V and 7 bases at J, with 12 bases in the middle. Germline V CDR1 and CDR2: GTSNPN, SVGIG (reference sequence). This CDR3 is built from 12 residues. TCRdb keeps only in-frame clones here, not all; method: immunoSEQ multiplex PCR. The data hold approximately 100,000 clones, with 70% to 90% observed a single time. The specimen sequenced was peripheral blood. This chain joins TRBV30 and TRBJ2-3; D might be TRBD2 (5 bases). The receptor comes from a human donor in a cohort sampled during active COVID-19. The CDR3 sequence: CAWKAERNTQYF. As DNA, the CDR3 is TGTGCCTGGAAGGCCGAGCGGAATACGCAGTATTTT.